In this sample, the clone carrying this TCR beta chain turned up a few times. TCR cDNA molecules each carried a unique molecular identifier. TCRdb reprocessed the 5' RACE reads via MiXCR and lists one record per CDR3 protein. The table has under 150,000 distinct CDR3 sequences, 10% to 15% seen once. The sample is drawn from a study of spatial heterogeneity in lung cancer. Study background: Follow-up PBMC samples were sequenced when available, at a median of around 2 years after resection. More beta-chain than alpha-chain sequences were consistently detected.

The time point was: blood at routine non-recurrence follow-up after resection. TCRs were sequenced from unsorted whole RNA of tumor, nontumor lung or PBMC. Germline loops: CDR1 SQVTM, CDR2 ANQGSEA. CDR3 length: 12 residues. V was cut by 5 bases and J by 3 bases, with 7 bases left in between. The TCR comes from a male donor with early-stage non-small cell lung cancer. The chain is built from TRBV29-1 and TRBJ2-2; D gene unclear. The sample here was PBMCs, taken at follow-up. As DNA, the CDR3 is TGCAGCGTTCAGGTCTACACCGGGGAGCTGTTTTTT. Residues: CSVQVYTGELFF.